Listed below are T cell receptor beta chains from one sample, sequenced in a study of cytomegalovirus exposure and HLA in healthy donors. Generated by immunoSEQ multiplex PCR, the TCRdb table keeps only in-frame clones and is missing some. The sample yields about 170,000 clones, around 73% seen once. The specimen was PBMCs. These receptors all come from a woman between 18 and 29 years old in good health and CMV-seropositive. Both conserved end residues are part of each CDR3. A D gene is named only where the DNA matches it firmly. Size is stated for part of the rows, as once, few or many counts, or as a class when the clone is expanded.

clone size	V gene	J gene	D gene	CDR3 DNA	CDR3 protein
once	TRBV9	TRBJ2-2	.	TGTGCCAGCAGCGGGGACTTTAAAACGGGGGAGCTGTTTTTT	CASSGDFKTGELFF
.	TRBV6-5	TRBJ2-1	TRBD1	TGTGCCAGCAGTTACGGCCCGGGACAGCCCGCAGGTGAGCAGTTCTTC	CASSYGPGQPAGEQFF
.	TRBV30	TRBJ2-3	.	TGTGCCTGGAGCAGGGGCACAGATACGCAGTATTTT	CAWSRGTDTQYF
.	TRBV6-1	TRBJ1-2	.	TGTGCCAGCAGTGGGGGGCCCTACGGAGGCTATGGCTACACCTTC	CASSGGPYGGYGYTF
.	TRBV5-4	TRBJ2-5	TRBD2	TGTGCCAGCAGCTTGCGGCGGGGGGCCGGGGAGACCCAGTACTTC	CASSLRRGAGETQYF
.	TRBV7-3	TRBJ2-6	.	TGTGCCAGCAGCTTTATGTTTCGGGGGGCCAACGTCCTGACTTTC	CASSFMFRGANVLTF
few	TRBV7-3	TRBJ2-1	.	TGTGCCAGCAGCAACGGACTCAGCTCCTACAATGAGCAGTTCTTC	CASSNGLSSYNEQFF
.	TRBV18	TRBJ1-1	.	TGTGCCAGCTCACCAATCGAGGGTAACACTGAAGCTTTCTTT	CASSPIEGNTEAFF
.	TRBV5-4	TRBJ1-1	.	TGTGCCAGCAGCCCCGGGAGGCACACTGAAGCTTTCTTT	CASSPGRHTEAFF
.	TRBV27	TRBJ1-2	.	TGTGCCAGCAGTTTGGCAGGCTATAACTATGGCTACACCTTC	CASSLAGYNYGYTF
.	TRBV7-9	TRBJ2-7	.	TGTTCCAGCAGCTTAGTCTTCGACGAGCAGTACTTC	CSSSLVFDEQYF
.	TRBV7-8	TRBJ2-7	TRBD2	TGTGCCAGCAGCATACTCAATGGGGGGGACGAGCAGTACTTC	CASSILNGGDEQYF
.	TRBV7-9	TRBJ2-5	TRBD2	TGTGCCAGCCAACCGACTAGCGGGGGATGGGAGACCCAGTACTTC	CASQPTSGGWETQYF
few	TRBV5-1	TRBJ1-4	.	TGCGCCAGCAGCTTGGCCGGGGAGACGGGTGAAAAACTGTTTTTT	CASSLAGETGEKLFF
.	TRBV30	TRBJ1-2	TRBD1	TGTGCCTGGAGTGTCATCAGGGGGGATGGCTACACCTTC	CAWSVIRGDGYTF
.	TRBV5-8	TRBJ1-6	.	TGTGCCAGCAGCCTGAGGACATCTCTTAATTCACCCCTCCACTTT	CASSLRTSLNSPLHF
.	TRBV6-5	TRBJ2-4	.	TGTGCCAGCAGATCCCCTCGGGGAGCCAAAAACATTCAGTACTTC	CASRSPRGAKNIQYF
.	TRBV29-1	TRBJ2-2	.	TGCAGCGCCCCGGGTCCGGGCACCGGGGAGCTGTTTTTT	CSAPGPGTGELFF
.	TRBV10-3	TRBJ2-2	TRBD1	TGTGCCATCGGACAGGGGGTAACCGGGGAGCTGTTTTTT	CAIGQGVTGELFF
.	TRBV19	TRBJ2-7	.	TGTGCCAGTAGTATAGGGACTTCCAAAGATAAATACGAGCAGTACTTC	CASSIGTSKDKYEQYF
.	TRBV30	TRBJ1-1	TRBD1	TGTGCCTGGACTAGACAGGGGACTGAAGCTTTCTTT	CAWTRQGTEAFF
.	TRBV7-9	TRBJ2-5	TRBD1	TGTGCCAGCAGCACAACAACAGGGGAAGAGACCCAGTACTTC	CASSTTTGEETQYF
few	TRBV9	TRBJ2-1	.	TGTGCCAGCAGCGGGACAGCCTACAATGAGCAGTTCTTC	CASSGTAYNEQFF
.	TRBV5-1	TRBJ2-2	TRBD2	TGCGCCAGCAATAGCGGGGGGGCAAACACCGGGGAGCTGTTTTTT	CASNSGGANTGELFF
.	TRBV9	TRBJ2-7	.	TGTGCCAGCAGCGCCCCAGGGCTGCAGTACTTC	CASSAPGLQYF
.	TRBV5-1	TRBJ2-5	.	TGCGCCAGCAGCTTGGGACAGGGAGGCCAAGAGACCCAGTACTTC	CASSLGQGGQETQYF
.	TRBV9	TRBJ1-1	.	TGTGCCAGCAGCGGCCGTACAGGAGCGAACACTGAAGCTTTCTTT	CASSGRTGANTEAFF
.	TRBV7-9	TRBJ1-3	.	TGTGCCAGCAGCCCCTTCCGGGGGAGCGGAAACACCATATATTTT	CASSPFRGSGNTIYF
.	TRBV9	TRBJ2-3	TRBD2	TGTGCCAGCAGCGTAGAGGTGGGGGGGTGGACAGATACGCAGTATTTT	CASSVEVGGWTDTQYF
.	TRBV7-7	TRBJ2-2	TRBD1	TGTGCTAGCAGCCGCGGACAGGGGAACACCGGGGAGCTGTTTTTT	CASSRGQGNTGELFF
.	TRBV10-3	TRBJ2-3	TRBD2	TGTGCCATCAGTGAGTTTGAGCGGGGGGCCACAGATACGCAGTATTTT	CAISEFERGATDTQYF
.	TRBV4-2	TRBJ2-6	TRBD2	TGTGCCAGCAGCGGGACTAGCTATACTGGGGCCAACGTCCTGACTTTC	CASSGTSYTGANVLTF
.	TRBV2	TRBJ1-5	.	TGTGCCAGCGGGCGAGAACCCAATCAGCCCCAGCATTTT	CASGREPNQPQHF
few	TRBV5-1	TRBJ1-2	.	TGCGCCAGCAGCTTGACAGGGTTCAATGGCTACACCTTC	CASSLTGFNGYTF
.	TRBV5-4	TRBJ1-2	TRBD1	TGTGCCAGCAGCTTGCTGGGGACAGCATATGGCTACACCTTC	CASSLLGTAYGYTF
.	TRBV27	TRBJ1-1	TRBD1	TGTGCCAGCAGGGATACTGGACAGGGATATGAAGACGACACTGAAGCTTTCTTT	CASRDTGQGYEDDTEAFF
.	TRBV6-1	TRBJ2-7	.	TGTGCCAGCAGGGAGGGGCCTTCTTATCCCTACGAGCAGTACTTC	CASREGPSYPYEQYF
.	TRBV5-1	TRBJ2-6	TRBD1	TGCGCCAGCATGCCGAGGGGGCCTGGGGCCAACGTCCTGACTTTC	CASMPRGPGANVLTF
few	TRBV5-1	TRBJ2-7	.	TGCGCCAGCAGCTCATACATGACTAGTAACGAGCAGTACTTC	CASSSYMTSNEQYF
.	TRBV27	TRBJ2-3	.	TGTGCCAGCAGTTTATTGGACAACACAGATACGCAGTATTTT	CASSLLDNTDTQYF
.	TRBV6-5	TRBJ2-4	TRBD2	TGTGCCAGCAGGCCGGGGGGGGCCGCCAAAAACATTCAGTACTTC	CASRPGGAAKNIQYF
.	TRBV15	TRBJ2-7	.	TGTGCCACCAGCAGAGAGACAGGAGGATACGAGCAGTACTTC	CATSRETGGYEQYF
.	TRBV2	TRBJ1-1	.	TGTGCCAGCAAGGACAGATACACTGAAGCTTTCTTT	CASKDRYTEAFF
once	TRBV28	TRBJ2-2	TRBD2	TGTGCCAGCAGTGCACCCTTGGGGGGGGACACCGGGGAGCTGTTTTTT	CASSAPLGGDTGELFF
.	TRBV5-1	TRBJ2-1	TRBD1	TGCGCCAGCAGCTTCGGACAGGGTAATGAGCAGTTCTTC	CASSFGQGNEQFF
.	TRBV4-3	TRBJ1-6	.	TGCGCCAGCAGCATTGCAGGACAGCATAATTCACCCCTCCACTTT	CASSIAGQHNSPLHF
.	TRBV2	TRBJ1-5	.	TGTGCCAGCAGTGTCGGGATCAATCAGCCCCAGCATTTT	CASSVGINQPQHF
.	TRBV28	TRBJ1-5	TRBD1	TGTGCCAGCAGTACTGGGACAGGGAACCTTAATCAGCCCCAGCATTTT	CASSTGTGNLNQPQHF